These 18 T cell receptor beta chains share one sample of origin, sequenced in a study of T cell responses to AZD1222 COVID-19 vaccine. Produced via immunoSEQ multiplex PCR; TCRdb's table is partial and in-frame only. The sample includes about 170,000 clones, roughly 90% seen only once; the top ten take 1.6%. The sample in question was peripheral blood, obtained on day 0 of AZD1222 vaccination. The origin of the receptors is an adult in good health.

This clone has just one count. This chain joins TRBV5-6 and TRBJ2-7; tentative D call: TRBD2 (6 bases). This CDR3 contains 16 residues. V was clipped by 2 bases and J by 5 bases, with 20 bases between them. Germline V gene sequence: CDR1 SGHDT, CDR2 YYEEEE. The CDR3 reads CASSFARDFPRDEQYF. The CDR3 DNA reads TGTGCCAGCAGCTTTGCCCGGGACTTCCCAAGAGACGAGCAGTACTTC.

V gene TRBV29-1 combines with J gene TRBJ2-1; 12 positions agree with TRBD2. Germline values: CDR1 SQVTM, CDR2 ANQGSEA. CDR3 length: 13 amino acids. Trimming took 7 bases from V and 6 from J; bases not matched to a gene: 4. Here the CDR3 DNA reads TGCAGCGGGACTAGCGGGGTGCTCAATGAGCAGTTCTTC. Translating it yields CSGTSGVLNEQFF.

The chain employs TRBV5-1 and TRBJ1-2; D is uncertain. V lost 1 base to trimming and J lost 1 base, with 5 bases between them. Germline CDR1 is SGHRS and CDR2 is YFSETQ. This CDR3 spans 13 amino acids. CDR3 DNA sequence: TGCGCCAGCAGCTTGTGGGGTAACTATGGCTACACCTTC. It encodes CASSLWGNYGYTF. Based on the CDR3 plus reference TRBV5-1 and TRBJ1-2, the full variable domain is KAGVTQTPRYLIKTRGQQVTLSCSPISGHRSVSWYQQTPGQGLQFLFEYFSETQRNKGNFPGRFSGRQFSNSRSEMNVSTLELGDSALYLCASSLWGNYGYTFGSGTRLTVV.

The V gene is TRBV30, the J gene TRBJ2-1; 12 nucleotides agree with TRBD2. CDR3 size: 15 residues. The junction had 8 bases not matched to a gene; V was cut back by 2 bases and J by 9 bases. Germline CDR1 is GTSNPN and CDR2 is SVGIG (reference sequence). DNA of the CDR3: TGTGCCTGGAGTCCCCCGGGACTAGCGGGTCGTGAGCAGTTCTTC. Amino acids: CAWSPPGLAGREQFF.

The CDR3 protein is CASSVADGILTGANVLTF. The CDR3 nucleotides are TGTGCCAGCAGCGTAGCTGACGGAATCTTGACTGGGGCCAACGTCCTGACTTTC. The chain uses TRBV9 and TRBJ2-6; no firm D call. This CDR3 has 18 residues. The germline CDR1 and CDR2 sequences are SGDLS and YYNGEE. V lost 0 bases and J lost 2, with 15 bases in between.

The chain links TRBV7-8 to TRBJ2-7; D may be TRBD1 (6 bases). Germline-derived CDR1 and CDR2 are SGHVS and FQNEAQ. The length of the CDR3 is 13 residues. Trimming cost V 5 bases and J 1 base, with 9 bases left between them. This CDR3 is CASSPGQSYEQYF. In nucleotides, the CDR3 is TGTGCCAGCAGCCCAGGACAGTCCTACGAGCAGTACTTC.

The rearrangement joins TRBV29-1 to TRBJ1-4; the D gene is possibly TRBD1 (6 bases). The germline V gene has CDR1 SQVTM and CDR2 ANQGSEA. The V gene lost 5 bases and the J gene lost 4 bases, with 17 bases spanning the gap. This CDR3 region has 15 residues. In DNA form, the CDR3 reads TGCAGCGTTTCTTCCCCGGACAGCTATAATGAAAAACTGTTTTTT. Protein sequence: CSVSSPDSYNEKLFF.

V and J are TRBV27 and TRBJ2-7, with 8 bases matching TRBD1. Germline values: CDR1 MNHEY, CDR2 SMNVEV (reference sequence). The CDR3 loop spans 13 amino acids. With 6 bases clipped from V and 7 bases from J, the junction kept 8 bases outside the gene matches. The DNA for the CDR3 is TGTGCCAGCAGCCACGGGACAGGTGGTGAGCAGTACTTC. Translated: CASSHGTGGEQYF.

DNA of the CDR3: TGTGCCAGCAGCCCCGACGGTGTTAACACTGAAGCTTTCTTT. The encoded protein is CASSPDGVNTEAFF. The chain couples TRBV7-2 to TRBJ1-1; D uncertain. Per the germline V gene, CDR1 is SGHTA and CDR2 is FQGNSA. Trimming took off 5 bases at V and 2 bases at J, with 12 bases between the two ends. CDR3 size: 14 residues. Full variable domain (rest looked up from reference TRBV7-2 and TRBJ1-1): GAGVSQSPSNKVTEKGKDVELRCDPISGHTALYWYRQSLGQGLEFLIYFQGNSAPDKSGLPSDRFSAERTGGSVSTLTIQRTQQEDSAVYLCASSPDGVNTEAFFGQGTRLTVV.

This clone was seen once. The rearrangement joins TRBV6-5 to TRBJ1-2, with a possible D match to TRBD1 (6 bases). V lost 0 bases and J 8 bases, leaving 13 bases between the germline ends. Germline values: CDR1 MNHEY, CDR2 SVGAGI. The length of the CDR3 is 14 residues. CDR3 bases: TGTGCCAGCAGTTACTCAGGGGGGACGGGCGGCTACACCTTC. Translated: CASSYSGGTGGYTF.

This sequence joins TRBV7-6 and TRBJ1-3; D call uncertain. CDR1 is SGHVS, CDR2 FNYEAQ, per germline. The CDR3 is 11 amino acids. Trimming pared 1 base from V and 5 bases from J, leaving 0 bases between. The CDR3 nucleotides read TGTGCCAGCAGCTTAGGAAACACCATATATTTT. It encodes CASSLGNTIYF.

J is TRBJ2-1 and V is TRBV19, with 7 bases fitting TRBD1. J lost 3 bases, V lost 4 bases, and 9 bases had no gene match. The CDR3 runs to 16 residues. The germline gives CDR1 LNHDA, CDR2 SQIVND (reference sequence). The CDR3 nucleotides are TGTGCCAGTAGTACCCGCCGGGACAGCTACTACAATGAGCAGTTCTTC. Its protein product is CASSTRRDSYYNEQFF.

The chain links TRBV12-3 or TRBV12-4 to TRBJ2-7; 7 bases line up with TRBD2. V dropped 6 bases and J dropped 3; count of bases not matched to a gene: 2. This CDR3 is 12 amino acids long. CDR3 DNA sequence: TGTGCCAGCAGGGGAGGGATCTACGAGCAGTACTTC. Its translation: CASRGGIYEQYF.

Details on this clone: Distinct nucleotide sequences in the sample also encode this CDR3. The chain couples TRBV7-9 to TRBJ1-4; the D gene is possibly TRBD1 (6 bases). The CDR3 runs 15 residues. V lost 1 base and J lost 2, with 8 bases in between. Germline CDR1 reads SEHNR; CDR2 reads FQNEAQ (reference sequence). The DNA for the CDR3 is TGTGCCAGCAGCTTAGGTCAGGGGACTAATGAAAAACTGTTTTTT. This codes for CASSLGQGTNEKLFF.

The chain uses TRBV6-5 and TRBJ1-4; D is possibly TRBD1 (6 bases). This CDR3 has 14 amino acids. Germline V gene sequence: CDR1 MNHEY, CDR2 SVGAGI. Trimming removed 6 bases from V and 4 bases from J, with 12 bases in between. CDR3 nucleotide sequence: TGTGCCAGCAGACCGGACAGCTATAATGAAAAACTGTTTTTT. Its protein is CASRPDSYNEKLFF.

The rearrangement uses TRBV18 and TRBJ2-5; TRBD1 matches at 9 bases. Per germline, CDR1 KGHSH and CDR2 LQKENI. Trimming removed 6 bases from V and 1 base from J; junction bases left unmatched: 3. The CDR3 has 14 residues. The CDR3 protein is CASSYRGRQETQYF. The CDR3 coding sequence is TGTGCCAGCTCTTACAGGGGGCGCCAAGAGACCCAGTACTTC.

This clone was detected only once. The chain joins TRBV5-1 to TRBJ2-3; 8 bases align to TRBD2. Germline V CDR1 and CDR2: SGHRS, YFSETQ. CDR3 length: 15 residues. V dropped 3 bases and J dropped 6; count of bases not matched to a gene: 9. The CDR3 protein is CASSSPPGGLDTQYF. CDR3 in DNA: TGCGCCAGCAGCTCCCCTCCGGGAGGGTTGGATACGCAGTATTTT.

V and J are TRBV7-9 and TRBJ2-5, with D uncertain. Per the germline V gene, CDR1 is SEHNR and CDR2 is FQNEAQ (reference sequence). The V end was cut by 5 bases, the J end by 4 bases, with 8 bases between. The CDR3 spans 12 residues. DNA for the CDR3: TGTGCCAGCAGCCCCCCCACAGAGACCCAGTACTTC. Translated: CASSPPTETQYF.